Listed below are T cell receptor beta chains from one sample, sequenced in a study of blood T cell repertoires in COVID-19. TCRdb's copy holds only in-frame clones and misses some; the assay was immunoSEQ multiplex PCR. In the table there are about 340,000 clones, about 88% of which are singletons. The sample taken for sequencing was peripheral blood. The receptors were sampled from a woman aged 55-75 years with COVID-19, enrolled during active disease. Both conserved end residues are part of each CDR3. A D gene is named only where the DNA matches it firmly. A clone size is listed for some rows: how often the clone was seen (once, few, many), or a class if it is expanded.

d_gene	v_gene	abundance	j_gene	CDR3aa	CDR3nt
TRBD1	TRBV11-3	NA	TRBJ1-2	CASSLTGGFHGYTF	TGTGCCAGCAGCTTAACAGGGGGGTTCCATGGCTACACCTTC
TRBD1	TRBV19	NA	TRBJ1-2	CASTRGQGGYGYTF	TGTGCCAGTACCCGCGGACAGGGGGGCTATGGCTACACCTTC
TRBD1	TRBV18	NA	TRBJ1-2	CASSGGQNYGYTF	TGTGCCAGCTCAGGGGGACAGAACTATGGCTACACCTTC
TRBD1	TRBV30	NA	TRBJ1-2	CAWGTGGLANYGYTF	TGTGCCTGGGGGACAGGGGGGTTAGCTAACTATGGCTACACCTTC
TRBD1	TRBV30	NA	TRBJ1-3	CAWSAGGAGNTIYF	TGTGCCTGGAGTGCAGGGGGAGCTGGAAACACCATATATTTT
TRBD1	TRBV6-2/TRBV6-3	NA	TRBJ1-4	CASSDGQVLNEKLFF	TGTGCCAGCAGTGATGGACAGGTTCTTAATGAAAAACTGTTTTTT
NA	TRBV9	once	TRBJ1-1	CASSVRRDTEAFF	TGTGCCAGCAGCGTTCGGAGGGACACTGAAGCTTTCTTT
TRBD1	TRBV27	NA	TRBJ1-2	CASRRQGFMGSGYTF	TGTGCCTCCCGGAGACAGGGGTTTATGGGTAGTGGCTACACCTTC
TRBD1	TRBV5-1	NA	TRBJ1-1	CANSDQGQGNTEAFF	TGCGCCAACAGCGATCAGGGACAGGGGAACACTGAAGCTTTCTTT
NA	TRBV6-5	NA	TRBJ1-2	CASSSRGVNYGYTF	TGTGCCAGCAGTTCCCGGGGGGTGAACTATGGCTACACCTTC